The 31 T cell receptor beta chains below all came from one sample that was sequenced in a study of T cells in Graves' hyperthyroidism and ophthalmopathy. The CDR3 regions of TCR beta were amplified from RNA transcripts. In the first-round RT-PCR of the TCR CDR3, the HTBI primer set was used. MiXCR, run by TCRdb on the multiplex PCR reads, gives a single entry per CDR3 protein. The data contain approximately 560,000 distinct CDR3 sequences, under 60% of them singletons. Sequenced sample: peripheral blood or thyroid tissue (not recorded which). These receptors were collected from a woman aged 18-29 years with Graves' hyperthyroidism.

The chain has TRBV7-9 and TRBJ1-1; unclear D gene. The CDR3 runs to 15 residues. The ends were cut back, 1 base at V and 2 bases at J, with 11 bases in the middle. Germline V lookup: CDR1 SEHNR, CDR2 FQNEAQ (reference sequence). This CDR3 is CASSLGAAANTEAFF. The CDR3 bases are TGTGCCAGCAGCTTAGGGGCAGCTGCAAACACTGAAGCTTTCTTT.

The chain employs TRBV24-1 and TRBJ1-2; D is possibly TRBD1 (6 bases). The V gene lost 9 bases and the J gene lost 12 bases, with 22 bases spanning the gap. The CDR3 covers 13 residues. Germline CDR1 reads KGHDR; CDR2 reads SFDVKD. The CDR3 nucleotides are TGTGCCACCGCTTCGGGGGCCGGTGGAGGAAACACCTTC. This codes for CATASGAGGGNTF.

In DNA form, the CDR3 reads TGCAGCGTTGGAGGGGGAGCTCCGGATCAGCCCCAGCATTTT. It translates to CSVGGGAPDQPQHF. This chain links TRBV29-1 with TRBJ1-5; D may be TRBD1 (6 bases). The CDR3 spans 14 residues. Trimming cost V 4 bases and J 5 bases, with 15 bases left between them. The germline V gene encodes CDR1 SQVTM and CDR2 ANQGSEA.

This CDR3 is CASSLEGAGEQYF. As DNA, the CDR3 is TGTGCCAGCAGTTTGGAGGGGGCGGGGGAGCAGTACTTC. The chain links TRBV7-3 to TRBJ2-7, with TRBD1 as a possible D gene (7 bases). V was clipped by 6 bases and J by 7 bases, with 16 bases between them. Germline V gives CDR1 SGHTA, CDR2 FQGTGA. CDR3 length equals 13 residues.

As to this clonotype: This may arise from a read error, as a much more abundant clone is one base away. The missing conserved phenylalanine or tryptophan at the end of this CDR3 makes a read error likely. The CDR3 here is CSVDIRAGNTEAFL. In DNA, the CDR3 is TGCAGCGTTGATATCAGAGCTGGAAACACTGAAGCTTTCCTT. V gene TRBV29-1 combines with J gene TRBJ1-1; unclear D gene. The germline V gene has CDR1 SQVTM and CDR2 ANQGSEA. CDR3 length: 14 amino acids. Trimming shortened V by 3 bases and J by 2 bases, and 13 bases separated the two germline ends.

The CDR3 reads CAIRQGEKLFF. In DNA form, the CDR3 reads TGTGCCATCAGACAGGGGGAAAAACTGTTTTTT. The chain uses TRBV10-3 and TRBJ1-4; 7 bases agree with TRBD1. CDR1 and CDR2 (germline): ENHRY, SYGVKD. Unmatched junction bases numbered 0, after V lost 6 bases and J lost 8 bases. The CDR3 has 11 amino acids.

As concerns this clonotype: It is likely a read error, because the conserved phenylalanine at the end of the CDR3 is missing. CDR3 loop: CASSTGQAMNTEAFS. CDR3 sequence (DNA): TGTGCCAGTAGTACCGGACAGGCCATGAACACTGAAGCTTTCTCT. The rearrangement joins TRBV19 to TRBJ1-1; 7 bases match TRBD1. Germline V lookup: CDR1 LNHDA, CDR2 SQIVND (reference sequence). The CDR3 is 15 residues long. V lost 4 bases to trimming and J lost 0 bases; unmatched junction nucleotides: 5.

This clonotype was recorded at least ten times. The CDR3 DNA follows: TGTGCCAGCGAGGGACAGGGGGCGCGCGGCTACACCTTC. The encoded protein is CASEGQGARGYTF. This sequence joins TRBV25-1 and TRBJ1-2, with 12 bases lining up with TRBD1. The germline CDR1 and CDR2 sequences are MGHDK and SYGVNS. The trim removed 8 bases at V and 8 bases at J, leaving 6 bases unmatched. This CDR3 spans 13 amino acids.

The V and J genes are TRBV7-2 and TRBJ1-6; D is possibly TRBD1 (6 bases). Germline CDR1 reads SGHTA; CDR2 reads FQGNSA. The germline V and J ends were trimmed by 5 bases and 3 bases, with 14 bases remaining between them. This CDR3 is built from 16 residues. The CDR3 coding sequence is TGTGCCAGCAGCCCTCGGACAGCAGTCTATAATTCACCCCTCCACTTT. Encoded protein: CASSPRTAVYNSPLHF.

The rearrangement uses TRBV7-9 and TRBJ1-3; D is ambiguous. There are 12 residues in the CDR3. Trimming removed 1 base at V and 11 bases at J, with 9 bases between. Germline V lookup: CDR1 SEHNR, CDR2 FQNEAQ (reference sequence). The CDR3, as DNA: TGTGCCAGCAGCTTAGGCAGGATCTCCATATATTTT. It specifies CASSLGRISIYF.

The CDR3 bases are TGTGCCATCAGTCGGGACAGCTTGAACACTGAAGCTTTCTTT. This sequence encodes CAISRDSLNTEAFF. The gene calls are TRBV10-3 and TRBJ1-1, with TRBD1 matching over 7 bases. There are 14 residues in the CDR3. Losses at the gene ends were 5 bases for V and 0 bases for J; bases not matched to a gene: 3. Germline CDR1 ENHRY, CDR2 SYGVKD.

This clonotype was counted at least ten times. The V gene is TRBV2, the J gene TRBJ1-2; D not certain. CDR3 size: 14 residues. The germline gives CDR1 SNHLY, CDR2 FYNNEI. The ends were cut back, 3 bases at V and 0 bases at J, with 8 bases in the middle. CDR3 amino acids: CASSEDRSNYGYTF. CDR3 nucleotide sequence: TGTGCCAGCAGTGAGGACCGATCTAACTATGGCTACACCTTC.

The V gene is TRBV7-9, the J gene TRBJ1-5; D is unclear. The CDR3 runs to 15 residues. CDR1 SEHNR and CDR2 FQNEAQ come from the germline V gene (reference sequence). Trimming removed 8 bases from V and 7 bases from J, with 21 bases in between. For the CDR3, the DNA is TGTGCCAGCTCACCACAAGCAGGTTCACGACAGCCCCAGCATTTT. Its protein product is CASSPQAGSRQPQHF.

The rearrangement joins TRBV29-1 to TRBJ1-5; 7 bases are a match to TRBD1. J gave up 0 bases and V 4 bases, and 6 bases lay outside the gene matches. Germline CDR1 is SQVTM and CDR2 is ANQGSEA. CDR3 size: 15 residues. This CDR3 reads CSVVRDSYSNQPQHF. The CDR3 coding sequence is TGCAGCGTTGTTCGGGACAGCTATAGCAATCAGCCCCAGCATTTT.

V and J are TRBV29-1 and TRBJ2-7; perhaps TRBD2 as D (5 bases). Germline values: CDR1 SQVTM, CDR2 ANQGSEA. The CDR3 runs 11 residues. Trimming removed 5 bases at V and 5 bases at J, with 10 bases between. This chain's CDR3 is CSVRRSHEQYF. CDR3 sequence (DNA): TGCAGCGTTAGGAGGTCCCACGAGCAGTACTTC.

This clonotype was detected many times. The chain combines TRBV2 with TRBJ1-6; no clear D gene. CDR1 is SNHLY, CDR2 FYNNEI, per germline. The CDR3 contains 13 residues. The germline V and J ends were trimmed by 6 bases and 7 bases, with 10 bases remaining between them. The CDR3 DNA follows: TGTGCCAGCAGGCAGGATGTCAATTCACCCCTCCACTTT. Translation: CASRQDVNSPLHF.

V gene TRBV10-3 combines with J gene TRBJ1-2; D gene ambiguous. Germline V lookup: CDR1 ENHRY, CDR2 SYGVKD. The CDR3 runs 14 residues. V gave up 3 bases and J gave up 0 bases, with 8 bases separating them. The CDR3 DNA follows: TGTGCCATCAGTGAAACTAGAGCTAACTATGGCTACACCTTC. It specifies CAISETRANYGYTF.

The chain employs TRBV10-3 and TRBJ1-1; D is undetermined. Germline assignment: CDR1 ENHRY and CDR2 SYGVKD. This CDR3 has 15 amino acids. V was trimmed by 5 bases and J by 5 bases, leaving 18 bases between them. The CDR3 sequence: CAISPGLGRITEAFF. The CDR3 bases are TGTGCCATCAGTCCGGGATTGGGGAGGATTACTGAAGCTTTCTTT.

The CDR3 DNA reads as TGTGCCAGCAGCTACCGGGGCAGCAATGAAGCTTTCTTT. Translation: CASSYRGSNEAFF. The V gene is TRBV7-3, the J gene TRBJ1-1, with TRBD1 as a possible D gene (5 bases). CDR3 length equals 13 residues. Germline lookup yields CDR1 SGHTA and CDR2 FQGTGA. The V gene lost 4 bases and the J gene lost 7 bases, with 13 bases spanning the gap.

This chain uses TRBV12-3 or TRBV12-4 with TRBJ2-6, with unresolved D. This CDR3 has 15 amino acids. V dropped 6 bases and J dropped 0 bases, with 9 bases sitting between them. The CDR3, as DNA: TGTGCCAGCAGCCGAGACCGCTCTGGGGCCAACGTCCTGACTTTC. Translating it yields CASSRDRSGANVLTF.

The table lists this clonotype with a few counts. The CDR3 sequence: CASSLKGGQGNHEQYF. The CDR3 DNA reads TGTGCCAGCAGCTTAAAGGGGGGGCAGGGCAACCACGAGCAGTACTTC. The J gene is TRBJ2-7, the V gene TRBV7-4; possibly TRBD2 for D (7 bases). The CDR3 loop spans 16 amino acids. V lost 2 bases and J lost 5, with 19 bases in between. The germline V gene encodes CDR1 SGHVT and CDR2 SQSDAQ.

The CDR3 DNA reads as TGTGCCAGCAGGAGATATGGACTAGCGGACTACGAGCAGTACTTC. Translated, it gives CASRRYGLADYEQYF. The V and J genes are TRBV2 and TRBJ2-7; 10 positions match TRBD2. The length of the CDR3 is 15 residues. After removal of 6 bases from V and 3 bases from J, the junction contained 8 bases not matched to a gene. The germline gives CDR1 SNHLY, CDR2 FYNNEI.

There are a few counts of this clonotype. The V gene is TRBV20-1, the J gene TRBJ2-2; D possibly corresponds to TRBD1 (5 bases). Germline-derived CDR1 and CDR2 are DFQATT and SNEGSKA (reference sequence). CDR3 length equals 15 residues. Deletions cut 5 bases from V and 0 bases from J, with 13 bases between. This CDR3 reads CSAGVGRANTGELFF. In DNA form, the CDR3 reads TGCAGTGCTGGCGTGGGGCGAGCGAACACCGGGGAGCTGTTTTTT.

This chain's CDR3 is CASTEAGRGNQPQHF. CDR3 sequence (DNA): TGTGCCAGCACCGAGGCCGGGCGCGGGAATCAGCCCCAGCATTTT. The chain has TRBV12-3 or TRBV12-4 and TRBJ1-5; D is uncertain. Trimming pared 7 bases from V and 4 bases from J, leaving 17 bases between. The CDR3 consists of 15 residues.

In DNA form, the CDR3 reads TGTGCCAGCCGACTAGGGGCCTCCGTTGAAGCTTTCTTT. Translated, it gives CASRLGASVEAFF. The chain uses TRBV12-3 or TRBV12-4 and TRBJ1-1; possible D gene TRBD1, 5 bases. Trimming removed 8 bases at V and 7 bases at J, with 17 bases between. The CDR3 spans 13 residues.

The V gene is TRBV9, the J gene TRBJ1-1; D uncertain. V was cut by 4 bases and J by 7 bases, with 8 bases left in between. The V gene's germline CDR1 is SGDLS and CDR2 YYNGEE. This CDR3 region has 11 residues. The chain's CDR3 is CASSQLDEAFF. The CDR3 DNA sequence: TGTGCCAGCAGCCAATTAGATGAAGCTTTCTTT.

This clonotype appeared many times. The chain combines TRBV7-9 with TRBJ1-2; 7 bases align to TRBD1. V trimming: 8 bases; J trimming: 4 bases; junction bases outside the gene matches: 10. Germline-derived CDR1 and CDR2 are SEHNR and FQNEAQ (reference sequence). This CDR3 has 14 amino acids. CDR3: CASHSDREGYGYTF. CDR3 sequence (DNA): TGTGCCAGCCACTCAGACAGGGAGGGCTATGGCTACACCTTC.

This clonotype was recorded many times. The CDR3 region has the DNA TGCAGCGTTGGTGACAGTTCCGAGCAGTACTTC. Amino acid sequence: CSVGDSSEQYF. The chain employs TRBV29-1 and TRBJ2-7; a possible D gene is TRBD1 (5 bases). The CDR3 extends over 11 amino acids. Germline loops: CDR1 SQVTM, CDR2 ANQGSEA. V was pared by 4 bases and J by 6 bases, with 10 bases between.

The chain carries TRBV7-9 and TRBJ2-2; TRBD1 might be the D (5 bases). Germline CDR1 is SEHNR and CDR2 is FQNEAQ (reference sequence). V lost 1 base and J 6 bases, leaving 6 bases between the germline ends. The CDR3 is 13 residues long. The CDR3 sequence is CASSLVQAGELFF. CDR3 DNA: TGTGCCAGCAGCTTAGTACAGGCCGGGGAGCTGTTTTTT.

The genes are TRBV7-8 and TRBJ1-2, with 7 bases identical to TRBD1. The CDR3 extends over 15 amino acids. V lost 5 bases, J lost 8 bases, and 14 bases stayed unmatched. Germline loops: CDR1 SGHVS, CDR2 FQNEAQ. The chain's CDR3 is CASSPGQASYRGYTF. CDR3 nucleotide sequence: TGTGCCAGCAGCCCTGGACAGGCATCGTATCGGGGCTACACCTTC.

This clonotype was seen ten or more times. CDR3 sequence reads: CASSSSVGKSNQPQHF. The DNA for the CDR3 is TGTGCCAGCAGCTCGAGTGTGGGGAAGAGCAATCAGCCCCAGCATTTT. This chain joins TRBV7-9 and TRBJ1-5; no firm D call. The CDR3 loop spans 16 amino acids. Germline V gene sequence: CDR1 SEHNR, CDR2 FQNEAQ (reference sequence). V lost 4 bases to trimming and J lost 1 base, with 14 bases between them.